These T cell receptor beta chains were read from a single sample in a study of shared clonotypes between healthy human individuals. Profiled with immunoSEQ multiplex PCR; TCRdb holds only in-frame clones, not every one. Of about 980,000 clones listed, approximately 76% are singletons. Source material: memory CD4+ T cells sorted from blood. Source of these receptors: a man aged 18-30 years in good health. CDR3s include the opening cysteine and the closing phenylalanine or tryptophan. A D gene is named only where the DNA matches it firmly. The size of a clone is reported for some rows only, either as once, few or many, or as a class for expanded clones.

>-|TRBV19|TRBJ1-5|-
CASTQHNQPQHF
TGTGCCAGTACACAGCACAATCAGCCCCAGCATTTT
>-|TRBV2|TRBJ1-4|-
CASSEEGLGNEKLFF
TGTGCCAGCAGTGAAGAAGGGTTGGGGAATGAAAAACTGTTTTTT
>-|TRBV5-4|TRBJ2-7|-
CASSGGGGTRGEQYF
TGTGCCAGCAGCGGTGGTGGGGGTACTCGTGGCGAGCAGTACTTC
>-|TRBV6-5|TRBJ1-4|-
CASRWHEKLFF
TGTGCCAGCAGGTGGCATGAAAAACTGTTTTTT
>-|TRBV6-5|TRBJ2-3|-
CASSRRGSTDTQYF
TGTGCCAGCAGTCGCCGGGGGAGTACAGATACGCAGTATTTT
>-|TRBV10-2|TRBJ1-4|-
CASIDGLTEKLFF
TGCGCCAGCATCGACGGTCTAACGGAAAAACTGTTTTTT
>-|TRBV2|TRBJ1-1|-
CASSPPQGGGGKAFF
TGTGCCAGCAGTCCCCCACAGGGAGGTGGTGGGAAAGCTTTCTTT
>-|TRBV16|TRBJ2-7|-
CASSQEGRSVYEQYF
TGTGCCAGCAGCCAAGAGGGCAGATCCGTCTACGAGCAGTACTTC
>-|TRBV5-6|TRBJ1-4|-
CASSLGQGEKLFF
TGTGCCAGCAGCTTGGGACAAGGGGAAAAACTGTTTTTT
>-|TRBV11-2|TRBJ2-2|-
CASSLPTLNTGELFF
TGTGCCAGCAGCCTGCCGACCTTGAACACCGGGGAGCTGTTTTTT
>-|TRBV30|TRBJ2-4|-
CAWSADSLKNIQYF
TGTGCCTGGAGTGCGGACAGTCTCAAAAACATTCAGTACTTC
>-|TRBV7-3|TRBJ2-2|TRBD2
CASSLGTSFGGELFF
TGTGCCAGCAGCTTAGGGACTAGCTTTGGCGGGGAGCTGTTTTTT
>-|TRBV11-3|TRBJ2-1|-
CASSLGRADNEQFF
TGTGCCAGCAGCTTAGGACGGGCAGACAATGAGCAGTTCTTC
>-|TRBV7-2|TRBJ2-1|TRBD1
CASSLGTGGNEQFF
TGTGCCAGCAGCTTAGGGACAGGGGGCAATGAGCAGTTCTTC
>once|TRBV5-4|TRBJ2-7|TRBD2
CASSSVLAGGLYEQYF
TGTGCCAGCAGCTCCGTACTAGCGGGAGGTCTCTACGAGCAGTACTTC
>once|TRBV5-4|TRBJ1-1|-
CASSLEAPFGLLNTEAFF
TGTGCCAGCAGCTTGGAAGCCCCCTTCGGGCTTCTTAACACTGAAGCTTTCTTT
>-|TRBV6-5|TRBJ2-6|-
CASSLSGANVLTF
TGTGCCAGCAGTCTTTCTGGGGCCAACGTCCTGACTTTC
>-|TRBV10-3|TRBJ2-1|TRBD2
CAIRETSGSVNEQFF
TGTGCCATCAGAGAGACTAGCGGGAGTGTCAATGAGCAGTTCTTC
>-|TRBV5-1|TRBJ2-1|-
CASSPHLKDEQFF
TGCGCCAGCAGCCCGCACCTAAAGGATGAGCAGTTCTTC
>many|TRBV2|TRBJ2-7|TRBD1
CASSRTGTYEQYF
TGTGCCAGCAGCCGGACAGGGACCTACGAGCAGTACTTC
>-|TRBV20-1|TRBJ2-7|-
CSAQEYEQYF
TGCAGTGCGCAAGAGTACGAGCAGTACTTC
>-|TRBV9|TRBJ1-5|TRBD1
CASSVGQGGQPQHF
TGTGCCAGCAGCGTAGGACAGGGAGGTCAGCCCCAGCATTTT
>-|TRBV10-1|TRBJ2-1|TRBD2
CASSGSGGDNEQFF
TGCGCCAGCAGTGGTAGCGGGGGGGACAATGAGCAGTTCTTC
>-|TRBV4-3|TRBJ2-4|-
CASSQDMGAIQYF
TGCGCCAGCAGCCAAGATATGGGTGCGATTCAGTACTTC
>-|TRBV7-7|TRBJ2-5|TRBD1
CASSQGQGQEETQYF
TGTGCTAGCAGCCAAGGACAGGGGCAGGAAGAGACCCAGTACTTC
>few|TRBV27|TRBJ1-3|TRBD1
CASSRQGAGNTIYF
TGTGCCAGCAGTCGACAGGGAGCTGGAAACACCATATATTTT
>once|TRBV18|TRBJ1-1|-
CASSPEGQPNTEAFF
TGTGCCAGCTCACCAGAGGGACAACCGAACACTGAAGCTTTCTTT
>-|TRBV10-3|TRBJ2-7|-
CAISDLGPSTYEQYF
TGTGCCATCAGTGATTTAGGGCCCAGCACCTACGAGCAGTACTTC
>-|TRBV6-1|TRBJ2-5|TRBD1
CASTRQGAHQETQYF
TGTGCCAGTACCAGACAGGGAGCACACCAAGAGACCCAGTACTTC
>-|TRBV4-3|TRBJ1-4|TRBD1
CASSQALAGTGGEKLFF
TGCGCCAGCAGCCAAGCGTTGGCCGGGACAGGGGGAGAAAAACTGTTTTTT
>-|TRBV29-1|TRBJ2-1|TRBD2
CSVAMTSGGFNEQFF
TGCAGCGTTGCCATGACTAGCGGGGGTTTTAATGAGCAGTTCTTC
>-|TRBV20-1|TRBJ2-1|-
CSARDRSEQFF
TGCAGTGCTAGAGACAGGTCTGAGCAGTTCTTC
>once|TRBV19|TRBJ2-3|-
CASGSTNTDTQYF
TGTGCCAGCGGATCCACTAACACAGATACGCAGTATTTT
>-|TRBV7-9|TRBJ1-2|TRBD1
CASSQGTGFNYTF
TGTGCCAGCAGCCAAGGGACAGGATTTAACTACACCTTC
>-|TRBV5-1|TRBJ2-5|-
CASSLELETQYF
TGCGCCAGCAGTCTGGAATTGGAGACCCAGTACTTC
>-|TRBV18|TRBJ1-6|TRBD1
CASSRTGGNSPLHF
TGTGCCAGCTCGCGGACAGGGGGCAATTCACCCCTCCACTTT
>once|TRBV29-1|TRBJ2-7|TRBD2
CSTLLAGAKEQYF
TGCAGCACCCTATTAGCGGGAGCGAAAGAGCAGTACTTC
>-|TRBV7-6|TRBJ2-1|TRBD2
CASSFGASGTVDEQFF
TGTGCCAGCAGCTTCGGGGCTAGCGGGACGGTCGATGAGCAGTTCTTC
>-|TRBV28|TRBJ2-7|TRBD1
CASSTQGQTYEQYF
TGTGCCAGCAGTACCCAGGGACAGACCTACGAGCAGTACTTC